A single sample gave rise to the 29 T cell receptor beta chains below, sequenced in a study of blood T cell repertoires in COVID-19 (dated by TCRdb to about 2020). The protocol used for the library was the immunoSEQ multiplex PCR assay. TCRdb stores this immuneACCESS table with in-frame sequences only. Part of the clones is absent; in the studies checked, under half of the shortfall reflects unresolved V genes, and no reason is known for the rest. The sample includes approximately 300,000 clones, with just under 90% observed a single time. 6.3% of the sample is taken by the ten largest. Sequencing was done on a sample of peripheral blood. Receptors were obtained from a woman aged 50 to 65 with COVID-19, enrolled during active disease.

The chain uses TRBV5-4 and TRBJ1-1, with D unclear. The V gene's germline CDR1 is SGHNT and CDR2 YYREEE (reference sequence). V dropped 4 bases and J dropped 1 base, with 8 bases sitting between them. This CDR3 region has 13 residues. CDR3 DNA: TGTGCCAGCAGCCGACGACAGAACACTGAAGCTTTCTTT. Translated, it gives CASSRRQNTEAFF. Based on the CDR3 plus reference TRBV5-4 and TRBJ1-1, the full variable domain is ETGVTQSPTHLIKTRGQQVTLRCSSQSGHNTVSWYQQALGQGPQFIFQYYREEENGRGNFPPRFSGLQFPNYSSELNVNALELDDSALYLCASSRRQNTEAFFGQGTRLTVV.

The table lists this clone with a few counts. The V and J genes are TRBV2 and TRBJ1-5; possibly TRBD1 for D (5 bases). This CDR3 region has 14 residues. V was pared by 3 bases and J by 9 bases, with 15 bases between. Germline V gene sequence: CDR1 SNHLY, CDR2 FYNNEI. CDR3 sequence (DNA): TGTGCCAGCAGTGAGAGGCAGGGCCGAGGGCCCCAGCATTTT. Its translation is CASSERQGRGPQHF.

The chain is built from TRBV5-5 and TRBJ1-2; TRBD1 agrees at 7 bases. V shed 0 bases and J 5 bases; nucleotides not matched to a gene: 7. Germline CDR1 SGHKS, CDR2 YYEKEE (reference sequence). This CDR3 region has 15 residues. CDR3 region: CASSLAYPTGYGYTF. As DNA, the CDR3 is TGTGCCAGCAGCTTGGCATACCCGACAGGGTATGGCTACACCTTC.

V is TRBV6-6 and J is TRBJ2-3; 7 bases are shared with TRBD1. Trimming took 5 bases from V and 0 from J; bases not matched to a gene: 5. The germline CDR1 and CDR2 sequences are MNHNY and SVGAGI (reference sequence). This CDR3 is 15 amino acids long. The CDR3 sequence is CASSIQGFSTDTQYF. As DNA, the CDR3 is TGTGCCAGCAGTATACAGGGGTTTAGCACAGATACGCAGTATTTT.

This chain links TRBV14 with TRBJ2-1; 11 positions match TRBD2. CDR3 size: 18 residues. The J segment lost 2 bases and the V segment lost 4 bases, leaving 10 bases of the junction unmatched. The germline gives CDR1 SGHDN, CDR2 FVKESK. The CDR3 spells CASSPYLAGGAAYNEQFF. CDR3 nucleotide sequence: TGTGCCAGCAGCCCATACTTAGCGGGGGGGGCGGCCTACAATGAGCAGTTCTTC.

The V and J genes are TRBV19 and TRBJ2-4; 8 nucleotides agree with TRBD1. J gave up 2 bases and V 7 bases, and 7 bases lay outside the gene matches. Germline V CDR1 and CDR2: LNHDA, SQIVND (reference sequence). The CDR3 length is 15 residues. Here the CDR3 DNA reads TGTGCCAGTATGAACCCAGGGGGCTCCAAAAACATTCAGTACTTC. It encodes CASMNPGGSKNIQYF.

The chain links TRBV7-3 to TRBJ2-1; D possibly corresponds to TRBD2 (7 bases). The CDR3 runs to 16 residues. Germline V gene lookup returns CDR1 SGHTA and CDR2 FQGTGA. Trimming left V 2 bases short and J 7 bases short, with 18 bases between. The CDR3 DNA follows: TGTGCCAGCAGCTTACATGGAGCGGGGACAACAAATGAGCAGTTCTTC. Its translation: CASSLHGAGTTNEQFF.

In DNA, the CDR3 is TGTGCCAGCAGCCCTTCCCTACTAGCGGGAAGGTACGAGCAGTACTTC. The encoded protein is CASSPSLLAGRYEQYF. J is TRBJ2-7 and V is TRBV3-1 (or the pseudogene TRBV3-2); 10 bases match TRBD2. V gave up 4 bases and J gave up 4 bases; unmatched junction bases: 10. This CDR3 spans 16 amino acids. Germline values: CDR1 LGHDT, CDR2 YNNKEL (reference sequence).

This chain joins TRBV6-5 and TRBJ1-1, with 8 bases matching TRBD1. The CDR3 runs to 15 residues. Germline trimming cut 5 bases from V and 4 bases from J; bases unmatched to any gene: 9. The germline V gene encodes CDR1 MNHEY and CDR2 SVGAGI. CDR3 protein: CASSPWTGSATEAFF. The CDR3 DNA follows: TGTGCCAGCAGTCCTTGGACAGGGAGTGCCACTGAAGCTTTCTTT.

This chain connects TRBV28 to TRBJ1-2; D is possibly TRBD1 (5 bases). Deletions cut 3 bases from V and 8 bases from J, with 13 bases between. Germline values: CDR1 MDHEN, CDR2 SYDVKM. The CDR3 is 13 residues long. This chain's CDR3 is CASSFWGTKGYTF. The CDR3 DNA is TGTGCCAGCAGTTTTTGGGGGACTAAAGGCTACACCTTC.

This chain joins TRBV19 and TRBJ2-3, with unresolved D. Germline V gene data show CDR1 as LNHDA and CDR2 as SQIVND (reference sequence). CDR3 length: 14 residues. The V gene lost 1 base and the J gene lost 0 bases, with 5 bases spanning the gap. CDR3 loop: CASSIVLSTDTQYF. The CDR3 bases are TGTGCCAGTAGTATAGTATTAAGCACAGATACGCAGTATTTT.

This chain links TRBV5-1 with TRBJ2-7, with a possible D match to TRBD2 (5 bases). Trimming shortened V by 5 bases and J by 0 bases, and 12 bases separated the two germline ends. The CDR3 sequence is 14 residues long. Germline values: CDR1 SGHRS, CDR2 YFSETQ. The DNA for the CDR3 is TGCGCCAGCAGGCCCCTAACTAGCTCCTACGAGCAGTACTTC. Translation gives CASRPLTSSYEQYF.

J is TRBJ2-5 and V is TRBV27; possibly TRBD1 for D (5 bases). Germline CDR1 reads MNHEY; CDR2 reads SMNVEV (reference sequence). V lost 6 bases and J 1 base, leaving 9 bases between the germline ends. The CDR3 sequence is 13 residues long. The CDR3 reads CASSRQTQETQYF. In DNA form, the CDR3 reads TGTGCCAGCAGCCGACAGACCCAAGAGACCCAGTACTTC.

The rearrangement links TRBV24-1 to TRBJ2-1; TRBD1 matches 9 bases. Losses at the gene ends were 4 bases for V and 8 bases for J; bases not matched to a gene: 11. This CDR3 has 16 residues. CDR1 is KGHDR and CDR2 is SFDVKD in the germline V gene. CDR3 in DNA: TGTGCCACCAGTGACCCATCGCCGGACAGGGGCCATGAGCAGTTCTTC. Encoded protein: CATSDPSPDRGHEQFF.

The V and J genes are TRBV6-5 and TRBJ2-5, with TRBD2 as a possible D gene (5 bases). CDR3 length: 15 amino acids. V was trimmed by 0 bases and J by 2 bases, leaving 10 bases between them. Germline V gives CDR1 MNHEY, CDR2 SVGAGI. The CDR3 loop is CASSYSRVRQETQYF. CDR3 nucleotides: TGTGCCAGCAGTTACTCGAGGGTGAGGCAAGAGACCCAGTACTTC.

This chain links TRBV5-4 with TRBJ1-5; tentatively, D is TRBD1 (5 bases). V shed 0 bases and J shed 2 bases, with 6 bases lying between them. Germline V gene sequence: CDR1 SGHNT, CDR2 YYREEE (reference sequence). The CDR3 consists of 14 residues. The chain's CDR3 is CASSLGGGNQPQHF. CDR3 nucleotide sequence: TGTGCCAGCAGCTTGGGGGGGGGCAATCAGCCCCAGCATTTT.

V usage is TRBV6-5 and J usage is TRBJ2-7, with D perhaps TRBD1 (6 bases). The germline gives CDR1 MNHEY, CDR2 SVGAGI. Trimming shortened V by 6 bases and J by 2 bases, and 11 bases separated the two germline ends. This CDR3 is 13 amino acids long. The CDR3 loop is CASSLQGPYEQYF. The CDR3 DNA reads as TGTGCCAGCAGCTTACAGGGCCCCTACGAGCAGTACTTC.

V usage is TRBV19 and J usage is TRBJ1-2, with D tentatively TRBD1 (5 bases). CDR3 length equals 15 residues. Germline assignment: CDR1 LNHDA and CDR2 SQIVND (reference sequence). Trimming took 2 bases from V and 5 from J, leaving 15 bases between them. The CDR3 nucleotides read TGTGCCAGTAGTATATTCCCGGGGGTAAAATATGGCTACACCTTC. It encodes CASSIFPGVKYGYTF.

The chain is built from TRBV7-7 and TRBJ2-7, with D possibly TRBD2 on 7 matching bases. The germline gives CDR1 SSHAT, CDR2 FNYEAQ (reference sequence). Trimming shortened V by 7 bases and J by 6 bases, and 40 bases separated the two germline ends. This CDR3 has 21 residues. The DNA of the CDR3 is TGTGCCAGCACCCCAGGGGCTGGCAGGGAGGGTAGCGGAAACCCCGGGACCGAGCAGTACTTC. It is translated as CASTPGAGREGSGNPGTEQYF.

V gene TRBV5-1 combines with J gene TRBJ2-7, with 7 positions matching TRBD1. V gave up 0 bases and J gave up 6 bases; unmatched junction bases: 9. Germline loops: CDR1 SGHRS, CDR2 YFSETQ. The CDR3 runs to 15 residues. This CDR3 reads CASSLEFLAGGEQYF. CDR3 DNA: TGCGCCAGCAGCTTGGAATTCCTTGCAGGGGGCGAGCAGTACTTC. Drawing the rest from reference TRBV5-1 and TRBJ2-7, the complete variable domain is KAGVTQTPRYLIKTRGQQVTLSCSPISGHRSVSWYQQTPGQGLQFLFEYFSETQRNKGNFPGRFSGRQFSNSRSEMNVSTLELGDSALYLCASSLEFLAGGEQYFGPGTRLTVT.

CDR3 nucleotide sequence: TGTGCCAGCAGCTTAAGGGAGCGGTCGCAGTTCTTC. It specifies CASSLRERSQFF. This chain connects TRBV11-3 to TRBJ2-1; the D gene is possibly TRBD2 (5 bases). The CDR3 spans 12 residues. With 2 bases removed from V and 12 bases from J, the gap between germline ends came to 11 bases. Germline V gene lookup returns CDR1 SGHNT and CDR2 YENEEA. The full variable domain, in which reference TRBV11-3 and TRBJ2-1 provide the parts outside the CDR3, is EAGVVQSPRYKIIEKKQPVAFWCNPISGHNTLYWYLQNLGQGPELLIRYENEEAVDDSQLPKDRFSAERLKGVDSTLKIQPAELGDSAVYLCASSLRERSQFFGPGTRLTVL.

The chain couples TRBV7-9 to TRBJ1-3, with a possible D match to TRBD1 (5 bases). The CDR3 consists of 14 residues. The germline V and J ends were trimmed by 6 bases and 0 bases, with 9 bases remaining between them. Per germline, CDR1 SEHNR and CDR2 FQNEAQ (reference sequence). In DNA form, the CDR3 reads TGTGCCAGCAGACGGGGGGGCTCTGGAAACACCATATATTTT. Its protein product is CASRRGGSGNTIYF.

The chain couples TRBV10-2 to TRBJ2-7; 7 bases map to TRBD1. The CDR3 contains 15 residues. With 7 bases clipped from V and 1 base from J, the junction kept 10 bases outside the gene matches. Per germline, CDR1 WSHSY and CDR2 SAAADI. CDR3 nucleotide sequence: TGCGCCAGCACTGATCCTCAGGGGGTTTCCTACGAGCAGTACTTC. It translates to CASTDPQGVSYEQYF.

CDR3 sequence reads: CGCPGCDEQYF. The CDR3 nucleotides read TGTGGCTGCCCAGGGTGTGACGAGCAGTACTTC. This chain joins TRBV15 and TRBJ2-7; D perhaps matches TRBD1 (5 bases). The CDR3 is 11 amino acids. Germline values: CDR1 LNHNV, CDR2 YYDKDF (reference sequence).

This rearrangement joins TRBV19 to TRBJ2-6; a possible D gene is TRBD1 (7 bases). Germline values: CDR1 LNHDA, CDR2 SQIVND (reference sequence). CDR3 size: 18 residues. With 5 bases removed from V and 0 bases from J, the gap between germline ends came to 17 bases. This CDR3 is CASSPGAGGSSGANVLTF. CDR3 bases: TGTGCCAGTAGTCCCGGGGCAGGGGGGAGCTCTGGGGCCAACGTCCTGACTTTC. Full variable domain (missing parts from reference TRBV19 and TRBJ2-6): DGGITQSPKYLFRKEGQNVTLSCEQNLNHDAMYWYRQDPGQGLRLIYYSQIVNDFQKGDIAEGYSVSREKKESFPLTVTSAQKNPTAFYLCASSPGAGGSSGANVLTFGAGSRLTVL.

The V call is TRBV18, the J call TRBJ1-4; D might be TRBD1 (6 bases). The germline V and J ends were trimmed by 6 bases and 5 bases, with 13 bases remaining between them. From germline, CDR1 is KGHSH and CDR2 LQKENI. The CDR3 spans 14 residues. This CDR3 is CASSQGDRNEKLFF. CDR3 nucleotide sequence: TGTGCCAGCTCCCAGGGTGACAGGAATGAAAAACTGTTTTTT.

The rearrangement links TRBV2 to TRBJ2-1; D is uncertain. The CDR3 runs to 15 residues. Trimming stripped 2 bases from V and 0 bases from J, with 8 bases between. Germline CDR1 and CDR2: SNHLY and FYNNEI. Here the CDR3 DNA reads TGTGCCAGCAGTGAATGGCGGAGCTCCTACAATGAGCAGTTCTTC. Translating gives CASSEWRSSYNEQFF.

The gene calls are TRBV18 and TRBJ1-1; 8 bases are a match to TRBD1. CDR3 size: 16 residues. The J segment lost 0 bases and the V segment lost 3 bases, leaving 6 bases of the junction unmatched. Germline assignment: CDR1 KGHSH and CDR2 LQKENI. Here the CDR3 reads CASSPPRTGLNTEAFF. The CDR3 DNA is TGTGCCAGCTCACCGCCTCGGACAGGGTTGAACACTGAAGCTTTCTTT. Full variable domain (rest looked up from reference TRBV18 and TRBJ1-1): NAGVMQNPRHLVRRRGQEARLRCSPMKGHSHVYWYRQLPEEGLKFMVYLQKENIIDESGMPKERFSAEFPKEGPSILRIQQVVRGDSAAYFCASSPPRTGLNTEAFFGQGTRLTVV.

The chain carries TRBV7-3 and TRBJ1-1; 9 nucleotides line up with TRBD1. This CDR3 has 15 residues. V lost 4 bases to trimming and J lost 4 bases; unmatched junction nucleotides: 7. Germline V lookup: CDR1 SGHTA, CDR2 FQGTGA. CDR3 sequence: CASSSRTGDITEAFF. The CDR3 DNA sequence: TGTGCCAGCAGCTCCCGGACAGGGGATATCACTGAAGCTTTCTTT.